Below, 13 T cell receptor beta chains from the same sample are listed, as sequenced in a study of identical twins. TCRdb independently ran MiXCR on the 5' RACE reads; one entry per CDR3 protein. The top ten hold under 0.35% of the sample, which has roughly 1.6 million distinct CDR3 sequences, about 30% seen once. Sequencing was done on a sample of cord blood. These receptors originate from a newborn girl in good health.

The chain joins TRBV10-3 to TRBJ1-1; D possibly corresponds to TRBD1 (5 bases). Germline CDR1 is ENHRY and CDR2 is SYGVKD. This CDR3 is 13 amino acids long. V lost 7 bases and J 5 bases, leaving 14 bases between the germline ends. This CDR3 reads CAITSGSETEAFF. As DNA, the CDR3 is TGTGCCATCACCTCAGGGAGCGAGACTGAAGCTTTCTTT.

The table lists this clonotype with many counts. The V and J genes are TRBV29-1 and TRBJ2-7; D may be TRBD1 (5 bases). Deletions cut 1 base from V and 7 bases from J, with 11 bases between. The CDR3 contains 12 residues. The germline V gene encodes CDR1 SQVTM and CDR2 ANQGSEA. CDR3: CSVEGRRQEQYF. The CDR3 region has the DNA TGCAGCGTTGAAGGGCGACGACAGGAGCAGTACTTC.

This chain connects TRBV20-1 to TRBJ1-5, with 8 bases matching TRBD1. The J segment lost 7 bases and the V segment lost 5 bases, leaving 7 bases of the junction unmatched. The germline V gene encodes CDR1 DFQATT and CDR2 SNEGSKA (reference sequence). The CDR3 covers 13 residues. The CDR3 DNA reads TGCAGTGCTGGTTTACAGGGGGACCAGCCCCAGCATTTT. It codes for CSAGLQGDQPQHF.

The V and J genes are TRBV4-1 and TRBJ2-3; 9 bases agree with TRBD2. Germline V gene lookup returns CDR1 MGHRA and CDR2 YSYEKL. This CDR3 comprises 15 residues. V lost 3 bases, J lost 4 bases, and 5 bases stayed unmatched. The chain's CDR3 is CASSHPGLAPDTQYF. In DNA, the CDR3 is TGCGCCAGCAGCCATCCGGGACTAGCTCCAGATACGCAGTATTTT.

With respect to this clonotype: One end of the junction fails to match germline, which may point to a read error. This chain connects TRBV5-1 to TRBJ2-3; the D is unclear. The CDR3 extends over 15 amino acids. Germline V gives CDR1 SGHRS, CDR2 YFSETQ. The CDR3 DNA reads as TGCGCCAGCAGCTTGGCGTCAGTGAGGTCAGATACGCGGTATTTT. It yields the protein CASSLASVRSDTRYF.

This chain links TRBV5-1 with TRBJ1-5; D remains ambiguous. The CDR3 consists of 16 residues. Trimming removed 0 bases from V and 0 bases from J, with 10 bases in between. The germline CDR1 and CDR2 sequences are SGHRS and YFSETQ. The DNA of the CDR3 is TGCGCCAGCAGCTTGGGACCGAGATATAGCAATCAGCCCCAGCATTTT. It yields the protein CASSLGPRYSNQPQHF.

The chain has TRBV12-3 or TRBV12-4 and TRBJ1-1, with 7 bases matching TRBD1. V trimming: 6 bases; J trimming: 8 bases; junction bases outside the gene matches: 6. The length of the CDR3 is 12 residues. Here the CDR3 reads CASSPIRGEAFF. The CDR3 DNA follows: TGTGCCAGCAGCCCCATCAGGGGGGAAGCTTTCTTT.

V is TRBV6-1 and J is TRBJ1-5; D call uncertain. The germline V and J ends were trimmed by 1 base and 4 bases, with 14 bases remaining between them. CDR1 is MNHNS and CDR2 is SASEGT in the germline V gene. This CDR3 spans 16 amino acids. The chain's CDR3 is CASSEGVSPSNQPQHF. In nucleotides, the CDR3 is TGTGCCAGCAGTGAAGGAGTCAGTCCGTCTAATCAGCCCCAGCATTTT.

The V and J genes are TRBV20-1 and TRBJ2-1, with D tentatively TRBD1 (5 bases). Germline V gives CDR1 DFQATT, CDR2 SNEGSKA (reference sequence). The CDR3 runs to 14 residues. The ends were cut back, 2 bases at V and 4 bases at J, with 12 bases in the middle. DNA for the CDR3: TGCAGTGCTAGACGGGTAGGGGATTACAATGAGCAGTTCTTC. This translates into CSARRVGDYNEQFF.

This clonotype turned up a few times. This sequence joins TRBV6-1 and TRBJ2-1; a possible D gene is TRBD1 (6 bases). V was trimmed by 6 bases and J by 7 bases, leaving 25 bases between them. There are 17 residues in the CDR3. Germline lookup yields CDR1 MNHNS and CDR2 SASEGT. The CDR3 DNA follows: TGTGCCAGCAGGGCCATTTTCCGGGACACCACACGTAATGAGCAGTTCTTC. The encoded protein is CASRAIFRDTTRNEQFF.

V and J are TRBV20-1 and TRBJ2-7; 9 bases fit TRBD1. Germline V gene sequence: CDR1 DFQATT, CDR2 SNEGSKA (reference sequence). The ends lost 0 bases at V and 3 bases at J; junction bases unmatched: 3. This CDR3 is 14 amino acids long. In nucleotides, the CDR3 is TGCAGTGCTAGAGATCTGGGACAGGGCTACGAGCAGTACTTC. Protein product: CSARDLGQGYEQYF.

Here the CDR3 DNA reads TGTGCCAGCAGTTCGGGTTGGCGGACAGATACGCAGTATTTT. Translation: CASSSGWRTDTQYF. V usage is TRBV5-4 and J usage is TRBJ2-3; D is undetermined. The ends were cut back, 5 bases at V and 3 bases at J, with 13 bases in the middle. This CDR3 region has 14 residues. The V gene's germline CDR1 is SGHNT and CDR2 YYREEE (reference sequence).

This clonotype turned up a few times. The chain is built from TRBV6-1 and TRBJ1-1; D ambiguous. CDR3 length equals 15 residues. CDR1 is MNHNS, CDR2 SASEGT, per germline. The V and J ends lost 0 bases and 0 bases respectively, with 8 bases between them. The CDR3 DNA is TGTGCCAGCAGTGAAGCTGCAGGAATGAACACTGAAGCTTTCTTT. This codes for CASSEAAGMNTEAFF.